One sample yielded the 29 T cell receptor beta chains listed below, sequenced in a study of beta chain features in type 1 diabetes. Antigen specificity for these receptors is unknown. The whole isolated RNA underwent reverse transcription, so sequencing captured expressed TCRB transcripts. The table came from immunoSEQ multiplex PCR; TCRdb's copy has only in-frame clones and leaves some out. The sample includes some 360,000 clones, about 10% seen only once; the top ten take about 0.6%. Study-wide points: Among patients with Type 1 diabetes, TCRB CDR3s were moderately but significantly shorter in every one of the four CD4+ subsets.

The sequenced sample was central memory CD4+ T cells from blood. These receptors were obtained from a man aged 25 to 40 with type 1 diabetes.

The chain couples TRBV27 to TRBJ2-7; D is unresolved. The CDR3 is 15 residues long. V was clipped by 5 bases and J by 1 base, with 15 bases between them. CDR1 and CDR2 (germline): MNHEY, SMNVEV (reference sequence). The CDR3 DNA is TGTGCCAGCAGTCCCTGGGCGGCTAGATCCTACGAGCAGTACTTC. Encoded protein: CASSPWAARSYEQYF.

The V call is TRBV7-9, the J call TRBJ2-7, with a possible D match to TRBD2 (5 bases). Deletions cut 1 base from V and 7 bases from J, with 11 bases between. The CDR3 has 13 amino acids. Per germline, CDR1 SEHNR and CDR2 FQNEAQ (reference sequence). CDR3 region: CASSLGLWREQYF. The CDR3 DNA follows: TGTGCCAGCAGCTTAGGATTGTGGAGGGAGCAGTACTTC.

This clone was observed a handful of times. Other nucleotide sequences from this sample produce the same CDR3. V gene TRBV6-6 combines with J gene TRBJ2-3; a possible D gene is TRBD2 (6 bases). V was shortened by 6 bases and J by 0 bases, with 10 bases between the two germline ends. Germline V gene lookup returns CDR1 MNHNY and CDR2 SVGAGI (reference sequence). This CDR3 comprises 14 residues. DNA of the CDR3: TGTGCCAGCAGCGGAGGGCCCAGCACAGATACGCAGTATTTT. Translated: CASSGGPSTDTQYF.

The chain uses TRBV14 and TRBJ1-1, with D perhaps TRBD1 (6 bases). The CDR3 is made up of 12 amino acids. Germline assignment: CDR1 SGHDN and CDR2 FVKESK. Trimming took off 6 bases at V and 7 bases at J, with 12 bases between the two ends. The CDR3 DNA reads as TGTGCCAGCAGTCAGGACAGCCGTGAAGCTTTCTTT. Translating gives CASSQDSREAFF.

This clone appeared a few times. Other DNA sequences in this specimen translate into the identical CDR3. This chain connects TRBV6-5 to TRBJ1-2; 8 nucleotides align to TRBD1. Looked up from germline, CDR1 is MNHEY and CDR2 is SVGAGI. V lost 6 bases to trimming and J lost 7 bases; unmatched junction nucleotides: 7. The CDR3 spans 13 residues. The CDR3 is CASSNRDRSGYTF. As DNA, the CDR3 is TGTGCCAGCAGCAACCGGGACAGGTCTGGCTACACCTTC.

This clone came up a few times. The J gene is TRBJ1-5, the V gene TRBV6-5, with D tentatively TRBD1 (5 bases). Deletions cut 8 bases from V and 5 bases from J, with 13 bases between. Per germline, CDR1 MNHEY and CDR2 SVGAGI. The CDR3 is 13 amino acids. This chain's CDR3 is CASGRQTDQPQHF. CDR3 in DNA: TGTGCCAGCGGAAGACAGACCGATCAGCCCCAGCATTTT.

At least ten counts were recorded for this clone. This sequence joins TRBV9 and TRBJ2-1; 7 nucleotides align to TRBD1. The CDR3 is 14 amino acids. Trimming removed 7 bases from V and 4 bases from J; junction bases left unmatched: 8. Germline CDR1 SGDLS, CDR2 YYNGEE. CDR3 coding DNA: TGTGCCAGCGAAACAGGGGATGGGTACAATGAGCAGTTCTTC. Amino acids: CASETGDGYNEQFF.

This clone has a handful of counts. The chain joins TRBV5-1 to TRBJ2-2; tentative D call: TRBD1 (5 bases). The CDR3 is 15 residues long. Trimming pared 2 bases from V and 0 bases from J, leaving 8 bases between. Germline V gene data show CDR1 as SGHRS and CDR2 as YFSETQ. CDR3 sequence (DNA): TGCGCCAGCAGCTTCCAGGGCGCGAACACCGGGGAGCTGTTTTTT. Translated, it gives CASSFQGANTGELFF.

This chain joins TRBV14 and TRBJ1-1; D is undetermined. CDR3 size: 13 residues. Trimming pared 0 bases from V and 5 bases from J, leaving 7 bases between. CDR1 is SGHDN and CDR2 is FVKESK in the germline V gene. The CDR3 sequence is CASSQDRGTEAFF. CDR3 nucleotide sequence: TGTGCCAGCAGCCAAGATCGGGGAACTGAAGCTTTCTTT.

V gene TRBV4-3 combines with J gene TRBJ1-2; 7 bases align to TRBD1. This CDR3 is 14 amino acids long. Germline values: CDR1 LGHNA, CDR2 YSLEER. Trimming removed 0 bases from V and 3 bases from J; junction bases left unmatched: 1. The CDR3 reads CASSQDDRDYGYTF. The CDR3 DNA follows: TGCGCCAGCAGCCAAGATGACAGGGACTATGGCTACACCTTC.

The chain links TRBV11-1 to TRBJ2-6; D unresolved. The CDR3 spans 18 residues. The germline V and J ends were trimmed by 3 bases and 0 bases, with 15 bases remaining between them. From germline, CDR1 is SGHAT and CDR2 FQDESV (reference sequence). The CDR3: CASSLYSDRYSGANVLTF. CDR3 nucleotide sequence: TGTGCCAGCAGCTTGTATTCTGACCGATACTCTGGGGCCAACGTCCTGACTTTC.

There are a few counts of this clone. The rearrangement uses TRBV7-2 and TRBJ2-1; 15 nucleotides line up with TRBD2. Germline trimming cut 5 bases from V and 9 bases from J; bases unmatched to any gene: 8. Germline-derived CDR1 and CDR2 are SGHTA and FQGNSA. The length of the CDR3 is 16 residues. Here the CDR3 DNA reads TGTGCCAGCAGCCGCTCAGGACTAGCGGGAGGGACTGAGCAGTTCTTC. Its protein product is CASSRSGLAGGTEQFF. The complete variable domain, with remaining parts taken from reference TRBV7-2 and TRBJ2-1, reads GAGVSQSPSNKVTEKGKDVELRCDPISGHTALYWYRQSLGQGLEFLIYFQGNSAPDKSGLPSDRFSAERTGGSVSTLTIQRTQQEDSAVYLCASSRSGLAGGTEQFFGPGTRLTVL.

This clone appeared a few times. DNA of the CDR3: TGTGCCAGCAGCTTTGTAGGGGGCACTGAAGCTTTCTTT. Its protein product is CASSFVGGTEAFF. This sequence joins TRBV7-9 and TRBJ1-1; TRBD1 might be the D (6 bases). The germline CDR1 and CDR2 sequences are SEHNR and FQNEAQ (reference sequence). V lost 3 bases to trimming and J lost 4 bases, with 9 bases between them. The CDR3 length is 13 residues.

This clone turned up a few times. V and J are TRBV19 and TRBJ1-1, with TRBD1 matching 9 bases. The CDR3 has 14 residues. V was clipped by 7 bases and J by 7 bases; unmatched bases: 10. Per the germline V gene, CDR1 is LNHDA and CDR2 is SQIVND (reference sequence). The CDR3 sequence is CASNKGTGRVEAFF. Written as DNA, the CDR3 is TGTGCCAGTAACAAAGGGACAGGGAGAGTTGAAGCTTTCTTT.

Here the CDR3 DNA reads TGCGCCAGCAGCTTACGACAGTTTAACTCTGGAAACACCATATATTTT. Translating it yields CASSLRQFNSGNTIYF. The chain employs TRBV5-1 and TRBJ1-3, with D perhaps TRBD1 (5 bases). Germline CDR1 and CDR2: SGHRS and YFSETQ. Trimming left V 2 bases short and J 0 bases short, with 12 bases between. The CDR3 loop spans 16 amino acids.

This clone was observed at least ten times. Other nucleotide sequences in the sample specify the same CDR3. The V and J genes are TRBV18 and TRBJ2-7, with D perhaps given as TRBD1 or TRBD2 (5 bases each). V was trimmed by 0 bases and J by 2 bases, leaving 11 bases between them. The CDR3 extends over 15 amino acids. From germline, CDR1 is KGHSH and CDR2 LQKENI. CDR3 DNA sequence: TGTGCCAGCTCACCACCGGGCCAGGGAGCCTACGAGCAGTACTTC. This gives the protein CASSPPGQGAYEQYF.

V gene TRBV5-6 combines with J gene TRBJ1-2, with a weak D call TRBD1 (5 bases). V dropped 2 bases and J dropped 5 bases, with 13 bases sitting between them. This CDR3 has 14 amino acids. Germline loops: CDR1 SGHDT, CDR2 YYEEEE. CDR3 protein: CASSFTGTGYGYTF. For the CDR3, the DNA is TGTGCCAGCAGCTTTACCGGGACGGGGTATGGCTACACCTTC.

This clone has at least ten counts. The DNA for the CDR3 is TGTGCCAGCAGTAGCCGGGAAAACGGGGGTGAGCAGTTCTTC. As protein: CASSSRENGGEQFF. The genes are TRBV6-4 and TRBJ2-1; D might be TRBD2 (6 bases). Trimming cost V 5 bases and J 9 bases, with 17 bases left between them. Per germline, CDR1 MRHNA and CDR2 SNTAGT. This CDR3 contains 14 residues.

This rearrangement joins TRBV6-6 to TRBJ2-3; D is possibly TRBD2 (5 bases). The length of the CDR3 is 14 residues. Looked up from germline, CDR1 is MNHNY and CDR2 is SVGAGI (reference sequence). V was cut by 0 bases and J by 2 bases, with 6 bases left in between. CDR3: CASSYSGVTDTQYF. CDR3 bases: TGTGCCAGCAGTTACTCCGGGGTCACAGATACGCAGTATTTT.

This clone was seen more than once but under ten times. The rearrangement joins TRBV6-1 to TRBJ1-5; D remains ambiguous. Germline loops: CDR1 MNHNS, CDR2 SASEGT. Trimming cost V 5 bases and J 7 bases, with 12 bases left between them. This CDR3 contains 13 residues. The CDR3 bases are TGTGCCAGCAGTTCTGGGTCAAGACAGCCCCAGCATTTT. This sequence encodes CASSSGSRQPQHF.

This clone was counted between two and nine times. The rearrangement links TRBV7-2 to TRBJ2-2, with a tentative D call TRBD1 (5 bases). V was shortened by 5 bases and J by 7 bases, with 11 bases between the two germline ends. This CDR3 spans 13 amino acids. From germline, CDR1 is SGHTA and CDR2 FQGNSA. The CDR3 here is CASSGAWGGELFF. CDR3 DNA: TGTGCCAGCAGCGGGGCTTGGGGCGGGGAGCTGTTTTTT.

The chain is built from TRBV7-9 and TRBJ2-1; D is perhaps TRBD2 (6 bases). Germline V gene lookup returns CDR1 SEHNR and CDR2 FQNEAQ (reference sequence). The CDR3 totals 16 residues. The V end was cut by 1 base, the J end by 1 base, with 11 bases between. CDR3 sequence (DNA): TGTGCCAGCAGCTTAGACGGGAGTAGGTCCTACAATGAGCAGTTCTTC. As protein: CASSLDGSRSYNEQFF.

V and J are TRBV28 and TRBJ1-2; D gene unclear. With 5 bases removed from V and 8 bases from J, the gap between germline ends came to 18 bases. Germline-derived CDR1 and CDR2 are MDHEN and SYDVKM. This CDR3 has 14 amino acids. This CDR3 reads CASSRPNSDQGYTF. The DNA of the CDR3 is TGTGCCAGCAGTCGTCCAAATAGTGACCAGGGCTACACCTTC.

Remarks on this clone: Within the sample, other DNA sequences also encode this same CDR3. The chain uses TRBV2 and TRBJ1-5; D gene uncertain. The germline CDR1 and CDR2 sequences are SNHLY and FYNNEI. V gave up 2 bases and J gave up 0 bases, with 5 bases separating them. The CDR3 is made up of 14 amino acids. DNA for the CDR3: TGTGCCAGCAGTGAACAGTCTAGCAATCAGCCCCAGCATTTT. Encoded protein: CASSEQSSNQPQHF.

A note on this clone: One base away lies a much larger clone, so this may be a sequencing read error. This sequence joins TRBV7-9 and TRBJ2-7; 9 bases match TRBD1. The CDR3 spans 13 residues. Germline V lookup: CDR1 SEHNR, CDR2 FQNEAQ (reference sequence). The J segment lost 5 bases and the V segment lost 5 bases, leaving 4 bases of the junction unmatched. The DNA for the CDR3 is TGTGCCAGCAGCCGGGGACAGGGCCACGAGCAGTACTTC. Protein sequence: CASSRGQGHEQYF.

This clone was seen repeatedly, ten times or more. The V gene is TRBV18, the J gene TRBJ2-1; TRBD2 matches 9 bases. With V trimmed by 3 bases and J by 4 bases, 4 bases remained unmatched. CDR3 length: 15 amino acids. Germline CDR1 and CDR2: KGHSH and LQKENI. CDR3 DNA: TGTGCCAGCTCACCGTCAGCGGGAGGTTACAATGAGCAGTTCTTC. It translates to CASSPSAGGYNEQFF. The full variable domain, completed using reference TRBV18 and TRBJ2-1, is NAGVMQNPRHLVRRRGQEARLRCSPMKGHSHVYWYRQLPEEGLKFMVYLQKENIIDESGMPKERFSAEFPKEGPSILRIQQVVRGDSAAYFCASSPSAGGYNEQFFGPGTRLTVL.

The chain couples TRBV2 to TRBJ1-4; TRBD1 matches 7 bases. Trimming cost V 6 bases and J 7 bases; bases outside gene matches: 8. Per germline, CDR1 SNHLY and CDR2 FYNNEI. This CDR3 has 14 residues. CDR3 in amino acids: CASRDRASGEKLFF. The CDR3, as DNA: TGTGCCAGCAGAGACAGGGCGAGCGGTGAAAAACTGTTTTTT.

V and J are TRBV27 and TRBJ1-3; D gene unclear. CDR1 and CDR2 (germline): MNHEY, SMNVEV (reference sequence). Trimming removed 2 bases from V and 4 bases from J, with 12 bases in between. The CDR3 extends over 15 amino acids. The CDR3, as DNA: TGTGCCAGCAGTTTAGGTGTCGGCCTCGGAAACACCATATATTTT. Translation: CASSLGVGLGNTIYF.

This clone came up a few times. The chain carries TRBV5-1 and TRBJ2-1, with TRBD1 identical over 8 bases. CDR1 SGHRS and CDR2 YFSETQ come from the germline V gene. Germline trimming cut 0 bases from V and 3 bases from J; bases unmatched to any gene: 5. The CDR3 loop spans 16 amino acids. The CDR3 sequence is CASSLGGQGHYNEQFF. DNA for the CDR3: TGCGCCAGCAGCTTGGGCGGACAGGGTCACTACAATGAGCAGTTCTTC.